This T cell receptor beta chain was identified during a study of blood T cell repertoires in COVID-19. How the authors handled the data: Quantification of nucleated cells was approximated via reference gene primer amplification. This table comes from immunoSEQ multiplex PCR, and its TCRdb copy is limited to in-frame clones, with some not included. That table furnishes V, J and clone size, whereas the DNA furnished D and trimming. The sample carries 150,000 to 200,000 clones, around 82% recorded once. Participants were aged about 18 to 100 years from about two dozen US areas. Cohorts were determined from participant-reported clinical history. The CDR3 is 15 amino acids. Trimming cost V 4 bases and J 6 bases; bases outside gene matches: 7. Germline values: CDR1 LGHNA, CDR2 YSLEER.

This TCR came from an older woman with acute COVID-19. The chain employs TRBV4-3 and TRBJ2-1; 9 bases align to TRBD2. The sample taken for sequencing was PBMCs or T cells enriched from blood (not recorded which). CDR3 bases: TGCGCCAGCAGCCTCCAAAAGCGGGGGGCCAATGAGCAGTTCTTC. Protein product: CASSLQKRGANEQFF.